This is a list of T cell receptor beta chains from one sample in a study of CD8+ T cells in alopecia areata. Profiled with immunoSEQ multiplex PCR; TCRdb holds only in-frame clones, not every one. The data show roughly 70,000 clones, roughly 28% seen once. The specimen comprised CD8+ T cells sorted from blood, sampled at week 4, from a patient treated with tofacitinib. Source of these receptors: a human donor with alopecia areata. CDR3s leave out the opening cysteine and the closing phenylalanine or tryptophan. A D gene is named only where the DNA matches it firmly.

D | J | V | CDR3
TRBD1 | TRBJ2-7 | TRBV29-1 | SVASRQGTYEQY
TRBD2 | TRBJ2-1 | TRBV2 | ASSPQAGGSYNEQF
. | TRBJ2-2 | TRBV2 | ASGPGLTGELF
. | TRBJ2-2 | TRBV30 | AWSDMARRAGAGELF
. | TRBJ2-2 | TRBV29-1 | SAERGDTGELF
. | TRBJ2-1 | TRBV29-1 | SVQNRDGAYNEQF
. | TRBJ2-7 | TRBV4-1 | ASSPRTDGSYEQY
. | TRBJ2-2 | TRBV7-3 | ASTSSGELF
. | TRBJ1-5 | TRBV7-2 | ASSLGQYNQPQH
TRBD1 | TRBJ2-1 | TRBV29-1 | SVVRDRGLSYNEQF
TRBD1 | TRBJ1-2 | TRBV29-1 | SVGDRGDYGYT
TRBD1 | TRBJ2-7 | TRBV4-3 | ASSQRTGGNYEQY
TRBD1 | TRBJ1-1 | TRBV29-1 | SVEPRDSNTEAF
TRBD1 | TRBJ1-2 | TRBV4-1 | ASSQDPYFGQATDGYT
TRBD1 | TRBJ1-1 | TRBV29-1 | SVDGQGLSEAF
TRBD1 | TRBJ1-2 | TRBV29-1 | SVWTGNYGYT
. | TRBJ2-3 | TRBV9 | ASTTGRFRDTQY
. | TRBJ1-5 | TRBV4-3 | ASSQGHGRVSNQPQH
. | TRBJ2-5 | TRBV5-6 | ASSLGQDETQY
. | TRBJ2-1 | TRBV29-1 | SAYVGNEQF
. | TRBJ1-1 | TRBV30 | AWSVTGRRMNTEAF
. | TRBJ1-5 | TRBV30 | AWSPGSIGTQPQH
. | TRBJ1-5 | TRBV4-1 | ASSQEGSNQPQH
. | TRBJ2-2 | TRBV29-1 | SVSEGNTGELF
TRBD2 | TRBJ2-2 | TRBV7-9 | ASTPIAGMNTGELF
. | TRBJ1-1 | TRBV29-1 | SVVQGWGAF